Following are 24 T cell receptor beta chains from one sample sequenced in a study of blood T cell repertoires in COVID-19. Data came from immunoSEQ multiplex PCR; TCRdb stores just in-frame clones and leaves some out. Of more than 150,000 clones detected, roughly 81% appear once; the ten largest clones hold around 12%. The material sequenced was peripheral blood. The receptors derive from an elderly woman with COVID-19, enrolled during active disease.

This clone was detected once. V and J are TRBV6-5 and TRBJ1-5; D is undetermined. The CDR3 has 14 residues. Between the trimmed V and J ends, which lost 6 bases and 3 bases, there was a span of 12 bases. Germline-derived CDR1 and CDR2 are MNHEY and SVGAGI. The CDR3 spells CASRRGNNNQPQHF. Here the CDR3 DNA reads TGTGCCAGCAGACGAGGTAACAACAATCAGCCCCAGCATTTT.

This CDR3 is CASSFGDRDGYTF. The CDR3 nucleotides are TGTGCCAGCAGTTTTGGGGACAGGGATGGCTACACCTTC. The chain employs TRBV12-3 or TRBV12-4 and TRBJ1-2; TRBD1 agrees at 9 bases. This CDR3 has 13 amino acids. The J segment lost 6 bases and the V segment lost 3 bases, leaving 2 bases of the junction unmatched.

The chain links TRBV9 to TRBJ1-6, with D perhaps matching TRBD1 (6 bases). The CDR3 length is 17 residues. Germline loops: CDR1 SGDLS, CDR2 YYNGEE. The V end was cut by 1 base, the J end by 9 bases, with 20 bases between. The DNA of the CDR3 is TGTGCCAGCAGCGTAACTGATAACAGGGCTTCTGGTTCACCCCTCCACTTT. Protein product: CASSVTDNRASGSPLHF.

V gene TRBV15 combines with J gene TRBJ2-3, with D perhaps matching TRBD1 (6 bases). The CDR3 contains 14 residues. Deletions cut 3 bases from V and 9 bases from J, with 16 bases between. Germline V gives CDR1 LNHNV, CDR2 YYDKDF (reference sequence). The CDR3 DNA is TGTGCCACCAGCAGGTCTACAGGGAGTTACACGCAGTATTTT. Translating gives CATSRSTGSYTQYF.

The gene calls are TRBV2 and TRBJ2-7; possibly TRBD2 for D (6 bases). V was cut by 7 bases and J by 1 base, with 17 bases left in between. Germline V CDR1 and CDR2: SNHLY, FYNNEI. The CDR3 length is 15 residues. DNA for the CDR3: TGTGCCAGCAACCCTTCCGGGAGAGGATCCTACGAGCAGTACTTC. Protein: CASNPSGRGSYEQYF.

The chain links TRBV5-1 to TRBJ2-1, with D hard to call. The CDR3 runs 15 residues. Deletions cut 4 bases from V and 8 bases from J, with 19 bases between. Per germline, CDR1 SGHRS and CDR2 YFSETQ. The CDR3 sequence is CASSRVSSHQYEQFF. The CDR3 DNA reads TGCGCCAGCAGCCGGGTCTCTAGTCATCAGTATGAGCAGTTCTTC.

J is TRBJ1-5 and V is TRBV10-3; 7 bases are shared with TRBD1. This CDR3 spans 13 amino acids. V was clipped by 11 bases and J by 4 bases; unmatched bases: 8. The germline V gene encodes CDR1 ENHRY and CDR2 SYGVKD. CDR3 protein: CAGATGTNQPQHF. The DNA for the CDR3 is TGTGCCGGGGCGACAGGGACGAATCAGCCCCAGCATTTT.

This clone was detected a few times. The V and J genes are TRBV6-2 or TRBV6-3 and TRBJ1-2; D remains unclear. Per germline, CDR1 MNHEY and CDR2 SVGEGT. Trimming took 5 bases from V and 5 from J, leaving 18 bases between them. This CDR3 is built from 15 residues. In DNA, the CDR3 is TGTGCCAGCAGTCCGACTCCCGGGTCCTCTTATGGCTACACCTTC. Translation: CASSPTPGSSYGYTF.

This chain uses TRBV12-5 with TRBJ2-5, with TRBD1 matching 10 bases. The CDR3 is 14 amino acids. CDR1 LGHNT and CDR2 FRNRAP come from the germline V gene. The trim removed 9 bases at V and 4 bases at J, leaving 8 bases unmatched. The CDR3 protein is CASATGGAGETQYF. CDR3 coding DNA: TGTGCTAGCGCGACAGGGGGCGCGGGAGAGACCCAGTACTTC.

This clone occurred once. This CDR3 reads CASSLFRGATPLHF. The DNA of the CDR3 is TGTGCCAGCAGTTTATTTCGGGGGGCGACACCCCTCCACTTT. The chain couples TRBV28 to TRBJ1-6; TRBD1 is a possible D gene (6 bases). CDR1 and CDR2 from the germline V gene are MDHEN and SYDVKM. The CDR3 runs to 14 residues. The V and J ends lost 1 base and 11 bases respectively, with 12 bases between them.

CDR3 sequence (DNA): TGTGCCAGCAATGGCGGTAACTCCTACGAGCAGTACTTC. It translates to CASNGGNSYEQYF. V and J are TRBV2 and TRBJ2-7; D is unresolved. The CDR3 is made up of 13 amino acids. Trimming shortened V by 7 bases and J by 0 bases, and 10 bases separated the two germline ends. Germline values: CDR1 SNHLY, CDR2 FYNNEI.

The V call is TRBV4-3, the J call TRBJ2-1; D perhaps matches TRBD2 (5 bases). Trimming cost V 0 bases and J 2 bases, with 14 bases left between them. The CDR3 contains 17 residues. From germline, CDR1 is LGHNA and CDR2 YSLEER. DNA for the CDR3: TGCGCCAGCAGCCAAGAGGTCTGGCGGGCTGCCTACAATGAGCAGTTCTTC. It translates to CASSQEVWRAAYNEQFF.

In this sample, this clone turned up a few times. The chain is built from TRBV5-1 and TRBJ2-1; D ambiguous. The CDR3 runs to 14 residues. V was clipped by 2 bases and J by 3 bases, with 9 bases between them. The germline V gene encodes CDR1 SGHRS and CDR2 YFSETQ. CDR3 amino acids: CASSLQTRYNEQFF. The CDR3 DNA reads TGCGCCAGCAGCTTACAGACACGCTACAATGAGCAGTTCTTC.

The rearrangement links TRBV11-1 to TRBJ1-1; 7 positions agree with TRBD1. Per the germline V gene, CDR1 is SGHAT and CDR2 is FQDESV (reference sequence). After removal of 3 bases from V and 3 bases from J, the junction contained 10 bases not matched to a gene. The CDR3 sequence is 16 residues long. CDR3 in DNA: TGTGCCAGCAGCTTCGGGAATAGGGGGCCTGACACTGAAGCTTTCTTT. This sequence encodes CASSFGNRGPDTEAFF.

J is TRBJ2-7 and V is TRBV2, with D unclear. Trimming removed 1 base from V and 3 bases from J, with 7 bases in between. The germline CDR1 and CDR2 sequences are SNHLY and FYNNEI. This CDR3 contains 13 residues. CDR3 nucleotides: TGTGCCAGCAGTGAAGTAGTAGACTACGAGCAGTACTTC. This gives the protein CASSEVVDYEQYF.

This chain links TRBV5-1 with TRBJ1-6, with 8 bases aligning to TRBD1. The CDR3 totals 15 residues. V shed 3 bases, J shed 4 bases, and the junction held 3 bases outside the gene matches. Germline V gene sequence: CDR1 SGHRS, CDR2 YFSETQ. The CDR3 protein is CASSSGDRYNSPLHF. The CDR3 coding sequence is TGCGCCAGCAGCTCAGGGGACAGGTATAATTCACCCCTCCACTTT.

The J gene is TRBJ1-5, the V gene TRBV3-1 (or the pseudogene TRBV3-2); no clear D gene. The germline V gene has CDR1 LGHDT and CDR2 YNNKEL (reference sequence). Trimming shortened V by 2 bases and J by 4 bases, and 9 bases separated the two germline ends. The CDR3 loop spans 14 amino acids. The CDR3: CASSQSTVNQPQHF. The CDR3 nucleotides are TGTGCCAGCAGCCAATCCACAGTAAATCAGCCCCAGCATTTT.

The chain has TRBV10-3 and TRBJ2-7, with 7 bases aligning to TRBD1. Germline V CDR1 and CDR2: ENHRY, SYGVKD. The length of the CDR3 is 13 residues. J gave up 5 bases and V 6 bases, and 7 bases lay outside the gene matches. CDR3 bases: TGTGCCATCAGACCGACAGGGACCCACGAGCAGTACTTC. It encodes CAIRPTGTHEQYF.

The rearrangement links TRBV2 to TRBJ2-3; TRBD2 agrees at 10 bases. This CDR3 comprises 14 residues. The germline V gene encodes CDR1 SNHLY and CDR2 FYNNEI. Losses at the gene ends were 5 bases for V and 2 bases for J; bases not matched to a gene: 1. The CDR3 loop reads CASSSGRATDTQYF. DNA of the CDR3: TGTGCCAGCAGTAGCGGGAGGGCCACAGATACGCAGTATTTT.

The chain couples TRBV6-6 to TRBJ1-4, with D possibly matching TRBD1 (5 bases). Trimming took off 8 bases at V and 8 bases at J, with 12 bases between the two ends. Per germline, CDR1 MNHNY and CDR2 SVGAGI (reference sequence). The CDR3 contains 12 residues. This CDR3 reads CASCYAGEKLFF. CDR3 coding DNA: TGTGCCAGCTGCTATGCAGGGGAAAAACTGTTTTTT.

The chain couples TRBV11-3 to TRBJ1-1; D gene unclear. CDR1 and CDR2 (germline): SGHNT, YENEEA. This CDR3 has 14 residues. V was cut by 0 bases and J by 4 bases, with 9 bases left in between. The CDR3 sequence is CASSLDTGATEAFF. The CDR3 DNA is TGTGCCAGCAGCTTAGACACCGGAGCCACTGAAGCTTTCTTT.

Here the CDR3 reads CASSMLQGRGYGYTF. CDR3 nucleotide sequence: TGTGCCAGTAGTATGTTGCAGGGGCGCGGCTATGGCTACACCTTC. This sequence joins TRBV19 and TRBJ1-2, with D possibly being TRBD1 (6 bases). The V and J ends lost 3 bases and 4 bases respectively, with 15 bases between them. Germline V gene lookup returns CDR1 LNHDA and CDR2 SQIVND (reference sequence). The CDR3 is 15 residues long. Variable domain in full (rest from reference TRBV19 and TRBJ1-2): DGGITQSPKYLFRKEGQNVTLSCEQNLNHDAMYWYRQDPGQGLRLIYYSQIVNDFQKGDIAEGYSVSREKKESFPLTVTSAQKNPTAFYLCASSMLQGRGYGYTFGSGTRLTVV.

The chain is built from TRBV7-9 and TRBJ1-2, with D perhaps matching TRBD1 (6 bases). Trimming shortened V by 8 bases and J by 5 bases, and 6 bases separated the two germline ends. CDR1 and CDR2 (germline): SEHNR, FQNEAQ (reference sequence). The CDR3 is made up of 10 amino acids. The DNA of the CDR3 is TGTGCCAGCGGACAGTATGGCTACACCTTC. Amino acid sequence: CASGQYGYTF.

J is TRBJ2-5 and V is TRBV14, with a weak D call TRBD2 (5 bases). There are 13 residues in the CDR3. Trimming removed 4 bases at V and 8 bases at J, with 14 bases between. In germline, CDR1 is SGHDN, CDR2 FVKESK. The CDR3 loop is CASSRELESTQYF. DNA for the CDR3: TGTGCCAGCAGCCGAGAACTAGAGTCTACCCAGTACTTC.